This is a list of T cell receptor beta chains from one sample in a study of cytomegalovirus exposure and HLA in healthy donors. Only in-frame clones appear in the TCRdb table, and some are missing; sequencing was by immunoSEQ multiplex PCR. This sample has about 190,000 clones, with around 78% found just once. The specimen was PBMCs. These receptors came from a woman aged 25-40 years in good health and CMV-seropositive. The CDR3 runs from the conserved cysteine through the conserved F or W. Fields, in order: D gene, clone size, V gene, J gene, CDR3 DNA, CDR3 protein. D genes are given only for firm matches. Rows give clone size only sometimes, using once, few, many, or a class for an expanded clone.

d_call: TRBD2
clone_size: NA
v_call: TRBV4-2
j_call: TRBJ2-3
cdr3_nt: TGTGCCAGCAGCCAAGACGGGGGGGGCACAGATACGCAGTATTTT
cdr3_aa: CASSQDGGGTDTQYF

d_call: NA
clone_size: NA
v_call: TRBV11-2
j_call: TRBJ2-5
cdr3_nt: TGTGCCAGCAGCCCCCTGGAAGAGGCAGCTCAAGAGACCCAGTACTTC
cdr3_aa: CASSPLEEAAQETQYF

d_call: TRBD1
clone_size: NA
v_call: TRBV7-3
j_call: TRBJ2-3
cdr3_nt: TGTGCCAGCGCCCCAGGACAGGGGGCCACAGATACGCAGTATTTT
cdr3_aa: CASAPGQGATDTQYF

d_call: NA
clone_size: NA
v_call: TRBV6-5
j_call: TRBJ2-7
cdr3_nt: TGTGCCAGCAGTTACTCGTGGGGCGGAAGTTACGAGCAGTACTTC
cdr3_aa: CASSYSWGGSYEQYF

d_call: NA
clone_size: few
v_call: TRBV5-1
j_call: TRBJ1-2
cdr3_nt: TGCGCCAGCTCCTCGGACAATGTTCGCTCCCGTATCGGCTACACCTTC
cdr3_aa: CASSSDNVRSRIGYTF

d_call: NA
clone_size: NA
v_call: TRBV27
j_call: TRBJ2-1
cdr3_nt: TGTGCCACCGCTCGACTAGAGTACAATGAGCAGTTCTTC
cdr3_aa: CATARLEYNEQFF

d_call: TRBD2
clone_size: once
v_call: TRBV7-2
j_call: TRBJ2-1
cdr3_nt: TGTGCCAGCAGCGTTTCCGGGACTAGCGGGGACCAGTTCTTC
cdr3_aa: CASSVSGTSGDQFF

d_call: NA
clone_size: NA
v_call: TRBV6-1
j_call: TRBJ2-7
cdr3_nt: TGTGCCAGCAGTGCACGGGGGGCTAGCTACGAGCGGTACTTC
cdr3_aa: CASSARGASYERYF

d_call: NA
clone_size: NA
v_call: TRBV5-1
j_call: TRBJ2-7
cdr3_nt: TGCGCCAGCAGCAAGGACGGGAGCTCCTACGAGCAGTACTTC
cdr3_aa: CASSKDGSSYEQYF

d_call: NA
clone_size: NA
v_call: TRBV28
j_call: TRBJ2-4
cdr3_nt: TGTGCCAGCAGTTTCCGGAAAAACATTCAGTACTTC
cdr3_aa: CASSFRKNIQYF

d_call: NA
clone_size: NA
v_call: TRBV5-1
j_call: TRBJ1-2
cdr3_nt: TGCGCCAGCAGCTCCCAAGGGAGCGGCTACACCTTC
cdr3_aa: CASSSQGSGYTF

d_call: TRBD1
clone_size: few
v_call: TRBV7-9
j_call: TRBJ1-4
cdr3_nt: TGTGCCAGCAGCTTAGGGGGGACAGGGACGACTAATGAAAAACTGTTTTTT
cdr3_aa: CASSLGGTGTTNEKLFF

d_call: NA
clone_size: NA
v_call: TRBV29-1
j_call: TRBJ1-6
cdr3_nt: TGCAGCGTTGATCGGAGCAGAAGCTTCTATAATTCACCCCTCCACTTT
cdr3_aa: CSVDRSRSFYNSPLHF

d_call: TRBD2
clone_size: NA
v_call: TRBV5-4
j_call: TRBJ2-3
cdr3_nt: TGTGCCAGCAGCCTGGGGACTAGCGGGAGGGCCGGAGATACGCAGTATTTT
cdr3_aa: CASSLGTSGRAGDTQYF